The present entry profiles one TCR beta chain with its context. The data belong to a study of blood T cell repertoires in COVID-19. Study information: The study drew acute and convalescent COVID-19 samples from the United States, Italy and Spain.

The germline V gene encodes CDR1 GTSNPN and CDR2 SVGIG (reference sequence). This CDR3 has 13 amino acids. Trimming removed 0 bases from V and 4 bases from J, with 9 bases in between. Sequencing used immunoSEQ multiplex PCR; TCRdb keeps in-frame clones, though not all of them. The sample includes about 360,000 clones, approximately 85% seen only once; the top ten take approximately 2.1%. The rearrangement joins TRBV30 to TRBJ1-1, with a tentative D call TRBD1 (5 bases). The sample comprised PBMCs or T cells enriched from blood (not recorded which). The clonotype comes from a woman aged 35 to 49 with acute COVID-19. CDR3 nucleotide sequence: TGTGCCTGGAGTGTACACGGGGGCACTGAAGCTTTCTTT. Translation: CAWSVHGGTEAFF.